The 9 T cell receptor beta chains given below trace back to one sample, sequenced in a study of radiation and T cells in renal cell carcinoma. Stated time point: blood 4 weeks post-SBRT, at nephrectomy. Stated treatment: 15 Gy SBRT to primary tumor, nephrectomy 4 weeks later. Profiling relied on immunoSEQ multiplex PCR, and the TCRdb table lists in-frame clones only, not all of them. Among about 86,000 clones, roughly 80% were seen once, and the ten largest hold 9.4%. Sample: blood, taken from a patient whose treatment included radiotherapy and nephrectomy. The receptor source for this set is a man between 45 and 60 years old with renal cell carcinoma.

This rearrangement joins TRBV2 to TRBJ1-2; maybe TRBD1 (5 bases). Germline CDR1 SNHLY, CDR2 FYNNEI. This CDR3 has 12 amino acids. Trimming took off 8 bases at V and 2 bases at J, with 9 bases between the two ends. Here the CDR3 reads CASRDLNYGYTF. The CDR3 DNA is TGTGCCAGCCGGGACCTAAACTATGGCTACACCTTC.

The genes are TRBV6-6 and TRBJ2-5, with D hard to call. The germline V gene encodes CDR1 MNHNY and CDR2 SVGAGI (reference sequence). This CDR3 region has 13 residues. V was shortened by 8 bases and J by 5 bases, with 15 bases between the two germline ends. This CDR3 is CASSEVTVETQYF. DNA for the CDR3: TGTGCCAGCTCAGAAGTCACGGTGGAGACCCAGTACTTC.

The gene calls are TRBV12-5 and TRBJ1-5, with 8 bases identical to TRBD1. The length of the CDR3 is 16 residues. Germline CDR1 is LGHNT and CDR2 is FRNRAP. V shed 5 bases and J 5 bases; nucleotides not matched to a gene: 11. The CDR3 loop reads CASGRYFGQGDQPQHF. The CDR3 coding sequence is TGTGCTAGTGGTCGATACTTCGGACAGGGCGATCAGCCCCAGCATTTT.

The rearrangement uses TRBV11-3 and TRBJ1-1, with unresolved D. Deletions cut 8 bases from V and 4 bases from J, with 23 bases between. The CDR3 has 16 amino acids. Germline V gene sequence: CDR1 SGHNT, CDR2 YENEEA. The CDR3 DNA sequence: TGTGCCAGCTGGCGAGGACTTCCTAATGATGGCACTGAAGCTTTCTTT. Residues: CASWRGLPNDGTEAFF.

The CDR3 is CASSFSDYGYTF. The CDR3 DNA sequence: TGTGCCAGCAGCTTTTCCGACTATGGCTACACCTTC. The genes are TRBV7-2 and TRBJ1-2; D is unclear. Germline V gene lookup returns CDR1 SGHTA and CDR2 FQGNSA. The V end lost 3 bases, the J end lost 3 bases, and 5 bases lay between the germline ends. This CDR3 contains 12 residues.

The rearrangement joins TRBV19 to TRBJ2-1, with D maybe TRBD2 (6 bases). The CDR3 is 14 residues long. Trimming removed 5 bases from V and 2 bases from J, with 10 bases in between. Germline assignment: CDR1 LNHDA and CDR2 SQIVND (reference sequence). Here the CDR3 DNA reads TGTGCCAGTAGTCCTGGCGGGGCCTACAATGAGCAGTTCTTC. It is translated as CASSPGGAYNEQFF. Combining the CDR3 with reference TRBV19 and TRBJ2-1 gives the whole variable domain DGGITQSPKYLFRKEGQNVTLSCEQNLNHDAMYWYRQDPGQGLRLIYYSQIVNDFQKGDIAEGYSVSREKKESFPLTVTSAQKNPTAFYLCASSPGGAYNEQFFGPGTRLTVL.

The chain uses TRBV18 and TRBJ2-7, with D maybe TRBD2 (5 bases). Germline V lookup: CDR1 KGHSH, CDR2 LQKENI. This CDR3 contains 13 residues. The V and J ends lost 6 bases and 2 bases respectively, with 11 bases between them. The CDR3 nucleotides are TGTGCCAGCTCCGGGCCGGGGACCTACGAGCAGTACTTC. Its protein product is CASSGPGTYEQYF. Supplemented by reference TRBV18 and TRBJ2-7, the full variable domain reads NAGVMQNPRHLVRRRGQEARLRCSPMKGHSHVYWYRQLPEEGLKFMVYLQKENIIDESGMPKERFSAEFPKEGPSILRIQQVVRGDSAAYFCASSGPGTYEQYFGPGTRLTVT.

The chain carries TRBV7-2 and TRBJ2-3; no firm D call. The V gene lost 5 bases and the J gene lost 7 bases, with 16 bases spanning the gap. Germline V gene data show CDR1 as SGHTA and CDR2 as FQGNSA. The CDR3 is 14 amino acids. CDR3 bases: TGTGCCAGCAGCCCTAGTGCCGCCGAGTATACGCAGTATTTT. Amino acids: CASSPSAAEYTQYF.

The CDR3 region has the DNA TGTGCCAGCAGCTTTGAGGGGGTTCTACAAAATGAGCAGTTCTTC. It encodes CASSFEGVLQNEQFF. V usage is TRBV11-1 and J usage is TRBJ2-1; the D gene is possibly TRBD1 (6 bases). The CDR3 spans 15 residues. Trimming shortened V by 3 bases and J by 7 bases, and 16 bases separated the two germline ends. From germline, CDR1 is SGHAT and CDR2 FQDESV (reference sequence).